These 9 T cell receptor beta chains were all obtained from the same sample, sequenced in a study of blood T cell repertoires in COVID-19. Assay used: immunoSEQ multiplex PCR; TCRdb lists only in-frame clones, some missing. The repertoire includes tens of thousands of clones, 75% to 85% of them detected once, and around 4.8% sits in the top ten. Input material: peripheral blood. The source of these receptors is a woman between 65 and 79 years old with acute or convalescent COVID-19.

The gene calls are TRBV7-3 and TRBJ1-6, with D possibly matching TRBD1 (6 bases). Germline CDR1 and CDR2: SGHTA and FQGTGA. This CDR3 has 13 residues. Trimming removed 5 bases at V and 10 bases at J, with 12 bases between. As DNA, the CDR3 is TGTGCCAGCAGCCTACAGGGACGATCACCCCTCCACTTT. Its protein product is CASSLQGRSPLHF.

The chain employs TRBV4-3 and TRBJ2-1; D not certain. This CDR3 comprises 13 residues. The germline gives CDR1 LGHNA, CDR2 YSLEER. V dropped 4 bases and J dropped 6 bases, with 10 bases sitting between them. In DNA form, the CDR3 reads TGCGCCAGCAGCCTCGCGCCCGGCAATGAGCAGTTCTTC. It yields the protein CASSLAPGNEQFF.

This chain connects TRBV5-5 to TRBJ1-4; D perhaps matches TRBD1 (5 bases). Germline V CDR1 and CDR2: SGHKS, YYEKEE (reference sequence). The CDR3 covers 14 residues. V was pared by 3 bases and J by 7 bases, with 13 bases between. CDR3 in amino acids: CASSSRPGGEKLFF. The CDR3 nucleotides are TGTGCCAGCAGCTCCCGTCCCGGGGGTGAAAAACTGTTTTTT.

The rearrangement links TRBV4-3 to TRBJ1-1, with 9 bases identical to TRBD1. With V trimmed by 4 bases and J by 3 bases, 6 bases remained unmatched. This CDR3 is 15 amino acids long. Germline CDR1 reads LGHNA; CDR2 reads YSLEER. The CDR3 DNA reads TGCGCCAGCAGCCCCCGGGACAGGGTGGACACTGAAGCTTTCTTT. It specifies CASSPRDRVDTEAFF.

The chain links TRBV5-1 to TRBJ2-2; D is uncertain. The V end was cut by 0 bases, the J end by 0 bases, with 3 bases between. CDR1 is SGHRS, CDR2 YFSETQ, per germline. The CDR3 is 14 residues long. CDR3 in amino acids: CASSLVTNTGELFF. CDR3 nucleotides: TGCGCCAGCAGCTTGGTAACGAACACCGGGGAGCTGTTTTTT.

V gene TRBV19 combines with J gene TRBJ2-5, with 11 bases that match TRBD2. V lost 5 bases to trimming and J lost 2 bases; unmatched junction nucleotides: 4. Germline CDR1 and CDR2: LNHDA and SQIVND (reference sequence). This CDR3 region has 15 residues. The CDR3 loop reads CASSSSGGFQETQYF. CDR3 DNA: TGTGCCAGTAGTTCTAGCGGGGGGTTTCAAGAGACCCAGTACTTC.

The J gene is TRBJ1-6, the V gene TRBV12-1; no DNA check was done on the table's D call, TRBD1. TRBV12-1 is an annotated pseudogene. The CDR3 contains 13 residues. The CDR3 spells CASSPTGSSPLHF. The CDR3 nucleotides are TGTGCCAGCAGCCCCACAGGGAGTTCACCCCTCCACTTT.

This clone turned up a few times. The DNA of the CDR3 is TGCGCCAGCAGCTTAGTTGCCGGGGGATACACCGGGGAGCTGTTTTTT. Protein sequence: CASSLVAGGYTGELFF. The rearrangement joins TRBV5-1 to TRBJ2-2, with D possibly matching TRBD2 (6 bases). The CDR3 loop spans 16 amino acids. Trimming stripped 2 bases from V and 3 bases from J, with 14 bases between. From germline, CDR1 is SGHRS and CDR2 YFSETQ.

In this sample, this clone turned up a few times. V is TRBV7-9 and J is TRBJ1-1; 8 positions match TRBD1. Germline V gene sequence: CDR1 SEHNR, CDR2 FQNEAQ (reference sequence). This CDR3 is 12 amino acids long. Trimming cost V 6 bases and J 8 bases; bases outside gene matches: 5. This chain's CDR3 is CASRQDRGEAFF. The CDR3 nucleotides are TGTGCCAGCAGGCAAGACAGGGGAGAAGCTTTCTTT.